In this sample, the clone carrying this TCR beta chain turned up a few times. The data belong to a study of OX40 agonist ivuxolimab in advanced cancers. Germline CDR1 SGDLS, CDR2 YYNGEE. This CDR3 region has 15 residues. V dropped 0 bases and J dropped 8; count of bases not matched to a gene: 8. Produced via immunoSEQ multiplex PCR; TCRdb's table is partial and in-frame only. The data hold 80,000 to 100,000 clones, with approximately 88% observed a single time. The material was CD4+ or CD8+ T cells sorted from blood, obtained in a trial of the OX40 agonist ivuxolimab. The receptor was derived from an adult with an advanced solid tumor such as melanoma, head and neck, liver or kidney cancer. The chain uses TRBV9 and TRBJ2-1, with 7 bases fitting TRBD2. In DNA form, the CDR3 reads TGTGCCAGCAGCGTAGCCGGGGGGAGTTTTGATGAGCAGTTCTTC. Encoded protein: CASSVAGGSFDEQFF. Supplemented by reference TRBV9 and TRBJ2-1, the full variable domain reads DSGVTQTPKHLITATGQRVTLRCSPRSGDLSVYWYQQSLDQGLQFLIQYYNGEERAKGNILERFSAQQFPDLHSELNLSSLELGDSALYFCASSVAGGSFDEQFFGPGTRLTVL.